Below, one T cell receptor (beta chain) is given with its context. This sample stems from a study of blood T cell repertoires in COVID-19. On the study more broadly: Donors in the United States, Italy and Spain gave samples during acute or convalescent COVID-19. PBMCs, B-cell-depleted T cells, or T cells provided the cDNA or gDNA that made up the material.

Under the authors' procedure: Nucleated cell counts were estimated from reference gene primer amplification. Clones were sequenced by immunoSEQ multiplex PCR, and TCRdb holds only the in-frame ones, with some missing. V, J and clone size derive from that table, while D and trimming were established from the DNA sequence. This table has about 30,000 clones, 60% to 85% appearing once. The CDR3 loop spans 20 amino acids. The J gene is TRBJ2-6, the V gene TRBV21-1; TRBD1 is the table's D call and was not checked against the DNA. TRBV21-1 has pseudogene status. The receptor's source is a woman aged 70 to 79 with active or convalescent COVID-19. The sample was peripheral blood. The CDR3 protein is CASSSHRAPPEDSGANVLTF. CDR3 DNA: TGTGCCAGCAGCTCCCACAGGGCCCCCCCGGAAGACTCTGGGGCCAACGTCCTGACTTTC.